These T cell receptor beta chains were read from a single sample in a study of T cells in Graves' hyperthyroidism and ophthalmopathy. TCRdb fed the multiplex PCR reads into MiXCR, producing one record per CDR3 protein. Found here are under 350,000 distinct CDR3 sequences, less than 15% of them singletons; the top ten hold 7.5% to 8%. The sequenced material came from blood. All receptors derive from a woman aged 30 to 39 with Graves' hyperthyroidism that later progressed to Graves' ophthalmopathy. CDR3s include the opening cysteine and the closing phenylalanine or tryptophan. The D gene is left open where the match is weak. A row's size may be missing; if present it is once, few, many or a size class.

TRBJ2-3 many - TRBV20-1 TGCAGTGCCCGGAGGTCGCTTGGTACAGATACGCAGTATTTT CSARRSLGTDTQYF
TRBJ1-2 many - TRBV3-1 TGTGCCAGCAGCCACCAGGAAGGCTACACCTTC CASSHQEGYTF
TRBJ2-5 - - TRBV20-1 TGCAGTGCTAGTAGTGCCAGCAGGGGTATTGACCAGTACTTC CSASSASRGIDQYF
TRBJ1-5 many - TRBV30 TGTGCCTGGAGTGTAGATGGATCGCCCGTGGTTCAGCCCCAGCATTTT CAWSVDGSPVVQPQHF
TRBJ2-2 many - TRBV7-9 TGTGCCAGCAGCACTTCGACAGCCCTGTTCGCGTTTTTT CASSTSTALFAFF
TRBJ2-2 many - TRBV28 TGTGCCAGCAGTCTTAGGGAGGGGGCCGGGGAGCTGTTTTTT CASSLREGAGELFF
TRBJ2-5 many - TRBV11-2 TGTGCCAGCAGCGGAAGACTCATGGGAGAATGGGAGACCCAGTACTTC CASSGRLMGEWETQYF
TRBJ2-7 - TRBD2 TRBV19 TGTGCCAGTAGTATTACTAGCGGGAGCTCCTACGAGCAGTACTTC CASSITSGSSYEQYF
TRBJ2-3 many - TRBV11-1 TGTGCCAGCAGCTACGGTCGCGGGGGCACAGATACGCAGTATTTT CASSYGRGGTDTQYF
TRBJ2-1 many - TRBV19 TGTGCCAGTAGTAGAACAGACTACAATGAGCAGTTCTTC CASSRTDYNEQFF
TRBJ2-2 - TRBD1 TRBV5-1 TGCGCCAGCAGCCCGACGACAGGGAGCACCGGGGAGCTGTTTTTT CASSPTTGSTGELFF
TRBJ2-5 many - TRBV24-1 TGTGCCACCAGTGATCTCCAAGAGACCCAGTACTTC CATSDLQETQYF
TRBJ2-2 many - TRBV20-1 TGCAGTGCTAGAAGTGGGGCGGACGGGGAGCTGTTTTTT CSARSGADGELFF
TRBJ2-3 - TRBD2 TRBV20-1 TGCAGTGCTCTTACTAGCGGAATCACAGATACGCAGTATTTT CSALTSGITDTQYF
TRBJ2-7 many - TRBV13 TGTGCCAGCAGCTCCCCCTTGCACGAGCAGTACTTC CASSSPLHEQYF
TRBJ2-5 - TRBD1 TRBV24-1 TGTGCCACCAGAGACAGGGTGGGCGAGACCCAGTACTTC CATRDRVGETQYF
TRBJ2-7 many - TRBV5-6 TGTGCCAGCAGCTCACTTAAGGACGGCGAGCAGTACTTC CASSSLKDGEQYF
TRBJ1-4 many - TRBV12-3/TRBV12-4 TGTGCCAGCAGTTTTGGGCACTTAGATGAAAAACTGTTTTTT CASSFGHLDEKLFF
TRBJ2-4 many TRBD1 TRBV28 TGTGCCAGCACCTCACCGGGACAGATACTAGCCAAAAACATTCAGTACTTC CASTSPGQILAKNIQYF
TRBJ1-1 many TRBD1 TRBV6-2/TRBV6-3 TGTGCCAGCAGTTACGACCTACAGGGGCTGCGAACTGAAGCTTTCTTT CASSYDLQGLRTEAFF
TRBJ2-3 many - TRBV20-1 TGCAGTGCTAGAAGCCGGGACATTTTCTACGGCACAGATACGCAGTATTTT CSARSRDIFYGTDTQYF
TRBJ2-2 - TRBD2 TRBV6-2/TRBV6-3 TGTGCCAGCAGTCTCAGCGTAGCGGGAGCCGGGGAGCTGTTTTTT CASSLSVAGAGELFF